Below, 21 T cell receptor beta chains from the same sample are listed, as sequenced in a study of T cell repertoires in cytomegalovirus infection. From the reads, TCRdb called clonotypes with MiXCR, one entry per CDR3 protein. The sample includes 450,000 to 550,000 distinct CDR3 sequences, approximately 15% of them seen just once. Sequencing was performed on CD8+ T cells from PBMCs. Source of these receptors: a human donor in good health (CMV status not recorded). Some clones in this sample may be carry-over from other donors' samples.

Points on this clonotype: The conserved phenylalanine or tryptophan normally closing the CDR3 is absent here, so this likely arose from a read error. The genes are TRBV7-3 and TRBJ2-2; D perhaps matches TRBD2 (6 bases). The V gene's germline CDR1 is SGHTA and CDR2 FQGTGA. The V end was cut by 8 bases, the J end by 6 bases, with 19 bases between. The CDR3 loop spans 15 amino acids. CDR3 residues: CASPPRGARAGELFV. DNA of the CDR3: TGTGCCAGCCCACCCCGCGGGGCCAGGGCCGGGGAGCTGTTTGTT.

This CDR3 is CASDWGQGHQPQHF. The CDR3 bases are TGTGCCAGCGACTGGGGGCAGGGTCATCAGCCCCAGCATTTT. V is TRBV4-2 and J is TRBJ1-5; TRBD1 is a possible D gene (6 bases). Germline loops: CDR1 LGHNA, CDR2 YNFKEQ. The CDR3 loop spans 14 amino acids. The germline V and J ends were trimmed by 8 bases and 5 bases, with 16 bases remaining between them.

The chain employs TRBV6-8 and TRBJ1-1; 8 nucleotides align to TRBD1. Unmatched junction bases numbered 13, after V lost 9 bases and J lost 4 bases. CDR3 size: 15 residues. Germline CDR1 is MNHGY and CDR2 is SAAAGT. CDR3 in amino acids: CARSELRGLFTEAFF. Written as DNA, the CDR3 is TGTGCCAGAAGTGAGCTCAGGGGGCTCTTCACTGAAGCTTTCTTT.

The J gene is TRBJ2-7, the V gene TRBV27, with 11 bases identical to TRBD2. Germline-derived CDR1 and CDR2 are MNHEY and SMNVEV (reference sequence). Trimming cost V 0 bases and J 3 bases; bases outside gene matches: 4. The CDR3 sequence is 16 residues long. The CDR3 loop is CASSLSASGRYYEQYF. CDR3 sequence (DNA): TGTGCCAGCAGTTTATCAGCTAGCGGGAGGTACTACGAGCAGTACTTC.

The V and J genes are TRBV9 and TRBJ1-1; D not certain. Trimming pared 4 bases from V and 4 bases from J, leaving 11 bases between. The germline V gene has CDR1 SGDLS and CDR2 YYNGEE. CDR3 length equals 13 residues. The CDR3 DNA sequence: TGTGCCAGCAGCCAGGCGGACGGCACTGAAGCTTTCTTT. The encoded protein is CASSQADGTEAFF.

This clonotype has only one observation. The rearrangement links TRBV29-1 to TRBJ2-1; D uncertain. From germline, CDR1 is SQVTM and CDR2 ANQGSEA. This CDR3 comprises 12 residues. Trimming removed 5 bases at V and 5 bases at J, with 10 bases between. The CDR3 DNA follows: TGCAGCGTTAGTCCAGCCCACAATGAGCAGTTCTTC. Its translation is CSVSPAHNEQFF.

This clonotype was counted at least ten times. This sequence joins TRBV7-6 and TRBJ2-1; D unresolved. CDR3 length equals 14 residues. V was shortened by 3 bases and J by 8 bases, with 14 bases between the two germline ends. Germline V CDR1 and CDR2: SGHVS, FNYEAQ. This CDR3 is CASSLELPPDEQFF. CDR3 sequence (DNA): TGTGCCAGCAGCTTGGAGTTACCACCGGATGAGCAGTTCTTC.

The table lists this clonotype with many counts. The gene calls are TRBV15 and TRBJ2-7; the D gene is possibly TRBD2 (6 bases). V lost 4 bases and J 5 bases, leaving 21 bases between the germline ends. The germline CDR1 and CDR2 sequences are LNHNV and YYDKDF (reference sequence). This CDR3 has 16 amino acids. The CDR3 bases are TGTGCCACCAGCACCGGAGGGGACGCCCCTCCGCACGAGCAGTACTTC. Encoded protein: CATSTGGDAPPHEQYF.

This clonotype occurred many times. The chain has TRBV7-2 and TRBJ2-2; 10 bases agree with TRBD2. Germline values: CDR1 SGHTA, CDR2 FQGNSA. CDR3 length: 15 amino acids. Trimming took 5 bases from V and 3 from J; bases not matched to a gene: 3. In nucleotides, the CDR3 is TGTGCCAGCAGCCCTAGCGGGAGTTACACCGGGGAGCTGTTTTTT. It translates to CASSPSGSYTGELFF. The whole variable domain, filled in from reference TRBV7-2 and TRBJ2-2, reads GAGVSQSPSNKVTEKGKDVELRCDPISGHTALYWYRQSLGQGLEFLIYFQGNSAPDKSGLPSDRFSAERTGGSVSTLTIQRTQQEDSAVYLCASSPSGSYTGELFFGEGSRLTVL.

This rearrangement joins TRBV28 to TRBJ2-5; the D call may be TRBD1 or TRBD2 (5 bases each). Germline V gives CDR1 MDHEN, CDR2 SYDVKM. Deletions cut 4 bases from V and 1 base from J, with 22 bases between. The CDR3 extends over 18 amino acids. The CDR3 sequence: CASSSMHPGKAGQETQYF. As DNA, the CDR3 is TGTGCCAGCAGTTCTATGCACCCAGGGAAGGCGGGCCAAGAGACCCAGTACTTC.

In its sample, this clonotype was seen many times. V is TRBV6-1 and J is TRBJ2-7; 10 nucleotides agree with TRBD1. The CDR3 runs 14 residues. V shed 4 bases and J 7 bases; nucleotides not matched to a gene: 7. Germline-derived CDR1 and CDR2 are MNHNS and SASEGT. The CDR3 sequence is CASSGSDRGYEQYF. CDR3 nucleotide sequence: TGTGCCAGCAGTGGGTCGGACAGGGGGTATGAGCAGTACTTC.

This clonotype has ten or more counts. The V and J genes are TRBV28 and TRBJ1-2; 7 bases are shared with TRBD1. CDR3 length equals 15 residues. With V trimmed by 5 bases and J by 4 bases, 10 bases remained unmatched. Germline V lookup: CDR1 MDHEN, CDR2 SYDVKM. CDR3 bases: TGTGCCAGCAGTCCGGGAAGGGGGCTCAGCTATGGCTACACCTTC. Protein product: CASSPGRGLSYGYTF.

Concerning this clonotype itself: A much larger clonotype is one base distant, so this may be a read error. The CDR3 DNA reads TGTGCCAGCAGCAGGGGAGGGGGGAATCAGCCCCAGCTTTTT. Its protein product is CASSRGGGNQPQLF. The chain has TRBV7-6 and TRBJ1-5, with a tentative D call TRBD1 (6 bases). Germline V gives CDR1 SGHVS, CDR2 FNYEAQ. This CDR3 comprises 14 residues.

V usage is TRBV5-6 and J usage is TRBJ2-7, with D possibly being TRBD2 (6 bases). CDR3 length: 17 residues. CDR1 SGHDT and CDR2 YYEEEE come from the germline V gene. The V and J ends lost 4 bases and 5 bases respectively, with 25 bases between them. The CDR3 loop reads CASSRPPGRLWEDEQYF. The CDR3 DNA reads TGTGCCAGCAGCCGTCCCCCGGGCCGGCTTTGGGAGGACGAGCAGTACTTC.

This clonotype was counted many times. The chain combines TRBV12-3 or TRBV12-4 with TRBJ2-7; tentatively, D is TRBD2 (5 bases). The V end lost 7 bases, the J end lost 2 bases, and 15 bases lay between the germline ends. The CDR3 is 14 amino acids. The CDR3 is CASTTGERPYEQYF. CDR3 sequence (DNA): TGTGCCAGCACTACTGGGGAGCGCCCCTACGAGCAGTACTTC.

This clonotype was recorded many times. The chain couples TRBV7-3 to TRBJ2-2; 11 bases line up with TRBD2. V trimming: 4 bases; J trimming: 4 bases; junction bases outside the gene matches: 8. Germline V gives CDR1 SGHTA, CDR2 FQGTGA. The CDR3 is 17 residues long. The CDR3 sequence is CASSSIAGGTSTGELFF. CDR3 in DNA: TGTGCCAGCAGCTCGATAGCGGGAGGGACGTCCACCGGGGAGCTGTTTTTT.

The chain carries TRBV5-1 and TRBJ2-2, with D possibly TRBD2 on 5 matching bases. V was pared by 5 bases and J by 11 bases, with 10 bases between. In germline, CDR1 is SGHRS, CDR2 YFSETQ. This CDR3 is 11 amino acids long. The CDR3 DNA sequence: TGCGCCAGCAGTTACCGGACTGAGCTGTTTTTT. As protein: CASSYRTELFF.

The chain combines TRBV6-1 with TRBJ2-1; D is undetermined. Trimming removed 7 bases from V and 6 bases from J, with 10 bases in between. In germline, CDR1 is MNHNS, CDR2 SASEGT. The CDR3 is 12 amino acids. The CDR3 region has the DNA TGTGCCAGCATCCGTGGTCGCAATGAGCAGTTCTTC. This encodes CASIRGRNEQFF.

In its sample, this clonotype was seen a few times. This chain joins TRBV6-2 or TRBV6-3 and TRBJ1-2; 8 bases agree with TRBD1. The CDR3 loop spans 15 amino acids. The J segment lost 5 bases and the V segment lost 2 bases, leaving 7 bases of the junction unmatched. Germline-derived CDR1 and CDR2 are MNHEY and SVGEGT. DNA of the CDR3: TGTGCCAGCAGTTACGGTGACAGGGGCGAGTATGGCTACACCTTC. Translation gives CASSYGDRGEYGYTF.

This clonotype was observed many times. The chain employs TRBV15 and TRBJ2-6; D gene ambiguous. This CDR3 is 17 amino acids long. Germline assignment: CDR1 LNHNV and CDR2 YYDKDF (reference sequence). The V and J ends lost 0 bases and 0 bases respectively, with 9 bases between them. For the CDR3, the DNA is TGTGCCACCAGCAGAGATAGACAAATCTCTGGGGCCAACGTCCTGACTTTC. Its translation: CATSRDRQISGANVLTF.

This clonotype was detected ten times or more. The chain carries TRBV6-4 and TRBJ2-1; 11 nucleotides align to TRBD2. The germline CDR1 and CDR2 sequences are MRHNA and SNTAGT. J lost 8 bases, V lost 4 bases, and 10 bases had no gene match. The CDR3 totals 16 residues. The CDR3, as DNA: TGTGCCAGCAGTGCCTTAGCGGGAGGGCGACTTGATGAGCAGTTCTTC. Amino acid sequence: CASSALAGGRLDEQFF.